These 5 T cell receptor beta chains came from one sample sequenced in a study of cytomegalovirus exposure and HLA in healthy donors. With 60 Vbeta and 13 Jbeta primers, the PCR was carried out. TCRdb keeps only in-frame clones here, not all; method: immunoSEQ multiplex PCR. This sample has 90,000 to 140,000 clones, with around four fifths found just once. Input material: PBMCs. The receptors shown here come from a man aged 25 to 40 in good health and CMV-seronegative.

The rearrangement uses TRBV28 and TRBJ1-5; a possible D gene is TRBD1 (5 bases). Germline V gene sequence: CDR1 MDHEN, CDR2 SYDVKM. The CDR3 consists of 15 residues. V was cut by 6 bases and J by 4 bases, with 16 bases left in between. CDR3 sequence: CASRPGTNENQPQHF. The CDR3, as DNA: TGTGCCAGCAGACCCGGGACTAACGAGAATCAGCCCCAGCATTTT.

The CDR3, as DNA: TGTGCCAGCAGCTTCGGCGGGGGCGCAACGGATGAGCAGTTCTTC. This translates into CASSFGGGATDEQFF. The rearrangement uses TRBV7-2 and TRBJ2-1, with a weak D call TRBD2 (7 bases). CDR3 length: 15 residues. V was clipped by 3 bases and J by 8 bases, with 17 bases between them. Germline V gene sequence: CDR1 SGHTA, CDR2 FQGNSA.

This clone was observed a few times. V gene TRBV18 combines with J gene TRBJ2-7, with TRBD2 identical over 12 bases. Germline lookup yields CDR1 KGHSH and CDR2 LQKENI. Germline trimming cut 3 bases from V and 3 bases from J; bases unmatched to any gene: 3. The CDR3 is 15 amino acids. CDR3 sequence reads: CASSPGTSGFYEQYF. The CDR3 region has the DNA TGTGCCAGCTCACCCGGGACTAGCGGGTTCTACGAGCAGTACTTC.

CDR3 sequence reads: CASTAPPGQGGYEQYF. The DNA for the CDR3 is TGTGCCAGTACCGCGCCGCCTGGACAGGGGGGTTACGAGCAGTACTTC. J is TRBJ2-7 and V is TRBV19; 10 positions match TRBD1. V shed 7 bases, J shed 4 bases, and the junction held 13 bases outside the gene matches. Germline assignment: CDR1 LNHDA and CDR2 SQIVND (reference sequence). The CDR3 has 16 residues.

The CDR3 here is CASSSRDLREEETQYF. CDR3 in DNA: TGCGCCAGCAGCTCCCGGGACCTCAGGGAGGAAGAGACCCAGTACTTC. The rearrangement uses TRBV5-1 and TRBJ2-5; D is possibly TRBD2 (6 bases). The germline V gene has CDR1 SGHRS and CDR2 YFSETQ. V was pared by 3 bases and J by 3 bases, with 18 bases between. The CDR3 sequence is 16 residues long.